This entry lists 4 T cell receptor beta chains sequenced from one sample in a study of cytomegalovirus exposure and HLA in healthy donors. Primers included in the PCR were 60 Vbeta and 13 Jbeta primers. Assay used: immunoSEQ multiplex PCR; TCRdb lists only in-frame clones, some missing. The repertoire table contains around 140,000 clones. Sequenced material: PBMCs. These receptors all come from a male donor in good health and CMV-seronegative.

J is TRBJ2-7 and V is TRBV4-1; the match to TRBD1 covers 7 bases. The germline V gene encodes CDR1 MGHRA and CDR2 YSYEKL. Germline trimming cut 0 bases from V and 3 bases from J; bases unmatched to any gene: 8. This CDR3 region has 16 residues. This CDR3 is CASSQDRGGGSYEQYF. The CDR3 bases are TGCGCCAGCAGCCAAGATCGAGGGGGCGGCAGCTACGAGCAGTACTTC.

The chain links TRBV18 to TRBJ1-5; 11 nucleotides match TRBD1. Germline V gene data show CDR1 as KGHSH and CDR2 as LQKENI. The CDR3 sequence is 16 residues long. The V gene end was trimmed by 2 bases and the J gene end by 3 bases; junction bases not matched to a gene: 3. The DNA for the CDR3 is TGTGCCAGCTCACCAGTAGGACAGGGGGCCAATCAGCCCCAGCATTTT. The encoded protein is CASSPVGQGANQPQHF.

CDR3 protein: CASTTSGRAGAIEQFF. CDR3 nucleotide sequence: TGTGCCAGCACGACTAGCGGGAGGGCCGGGGCCATTGAGCAGTTCTTC. The genes are TRBV13 and TRBJ2-1, with 14 bases matching TRBD2. The length of the CDR3 is 16 residues. The germline CDR1 and CDR2 sequences are PRHDT and FYEKMQ (reference sequence). J lost 9 bases, V lost 7 bases, and 11 bases had no gene match. The variable domain in full, with the rest retrieved from reference TRBV13 and TRBJ2-1, is AAGVIQSPRHLIKEKRETATLKCYPIPRHDTVYWYQQGPGQDPQFLISFYEKMQSDKGSIPDRFSAQQFSDYHSELNMSSLELGDSALYFCASTTSGRAGAIEQFFGPGTRLTVL.

V gene TRBV7-3 combines with J gene TRBJ2-6; TRBD1 agrees at 8 bases. Trimming cost V 2 bases and J 8 bases; bases outside gene matches: 2. CDR3 length equals 14 residues. Germline loops: CDR1 SGHTA, CDR2 FQGTGA. CDR3 DNA: TGTGCCAGCAGCTTACAGGGGGCGACCAACGTCCTGACTTTC. It is translated as CASSLQGATNVLTF.